Each of the 22 T cell receptor beta chains below was sequenced from the same sample in a study of cytomegalovirus exposure and HLA in healthy donors. The PCR ran on 60 Vbeta and 13 Jbeta primers. Generated by immunoSEQ multiplex PCR, the TCRdb table keeps only in-frame clones and is missing some. The profile shows roughly 130,000 clones, approximately 68% of them singletons. The sequenced sample consisted of PBMCs. These receptors were collected from a man aged 25 to 40 in good health and CMV-seropositive.

This chain joins TRBV5-1 and TRBJ1-1; TRBD1 aligns across 8 bases. This CDR3 region has 20 residues. With V trimmed by 2 bases and J by 1 base, 19 bases remained unmatched. CDR1 and CDR2 from the germline V gene are SGHRS and YFSETQ. The CDR3 DNA is TGCGCCAGCAGCTTTATCGCAGCAGGGGGCATATTTCATGGGAACACTGAAGCTTTCTTT. It encodes CASSFIAAGGIFHGNTEAFF.

The rearrangement uses TRBV27 and TRBJ2-1; 7 positions match TRBD1. CDR1 MNHEY and CDR2 SMNVEV come from the germline V gene (reference sequence). J was trimmed by 4 bases and V by 5 bases; bases with no gene match: 8. This CDR3 is built from 15 residues. DNA for the CDR3: TGTGCCAGCAGTCCAACCGGGACAGCATACAATGAGCAGTTCTTC. It specifies CASSPTGTAYNEQFF.

The V call is TRBV27, the J call TRBJ2-7; 11 bases line up with TRBD2. J was trimmed by 2 bases and V by 2 bases; bases with no gene match: 11. Germline loops: CDR1 MNHEY, CDR2 SMNVEV (reference sequence). This CDR3 is 18 amino acids long. The CDR3 region is CASSLKPAGTSGTYEQYF. CDR3 bases: TGTGCCAGCAGTTTAAAACCCGCGGGGACTAGCGGAACCTACGAGCAGTACTTC.

The chain combines TRBV9 with TRBJ2-3, with 11 bases aligning to TRBD2. V shed 4 bases, J shed 3 bases, and the junction held 10 bases outside the gene matches. The CDR3 runs 17 residues. From germline, CDR1 is SGDLS and CDR2 YYNGEE. CDR3 nucleotides: TGTGCCAGCAGCTTTGGGAGGGTAGCGGGAGGGACAGATACGCAGTATTTT. Its translation is CASSFGRVAGGTDTQYF.

V and J are TRBV28 and TRBJ2-3; D perhaps matches TRBD2 (5 bases). The CDR3 spans 15 residues. V dropped 2 bases and J dropped 2 bases, with 11 bases sitting between them. Germline V lookup: CDR1 MDHEN, CDR2 SYDVKM. The CDR3 DNA is TGTGCCAGCAGTTTACGGCCGGGAATCACAGATACGCAGTATTTT. Its protein product is CASSLRPGITDTQYF.

V is TRBV4-3 and J is TRBJ2-2, with a possible D match to TRBD2 (6 bases). Germline CDR1 LGHNA, CDR2 YSLEER. Trimming took 4 bases from V and 3 from J, leaving 15 bases between them. This CDR3 region has 16 residues. This CDR3 reads CASSRSRDFYTGELFF. DNA of the CDR3: TGCGCCAGCAGCCGGAGCCGGGACTTCTACACCGGGGAGCTGTTTTTT.

The table lists this clone with a few counts. The chain links TRBV4-1 to TRBJ2-1; TRBD1 might be the D (6 bases). V was pared by 5 bases and J by 1 base, with 15 bases between. The CDR3 has 16 residues. In germline, CDR1 is MGHRA, CDR2 YSYEKL. CDR3 residues: CASSRPGHRSYNEQFF. CDR3 bases: TGCGCCAGCAGCAGGCCGGGACATAGATCCTACAATGAGCAGTTCTTC.

This clone was detected only a few times. The chain carries TRBV18 and TRBJ2-7; D remains ambiguous. Germline V gene lookup returns CDR1 KGHSH and CDR2 LQKENI. The V end lost 3 bases, the J end lost 5 bases, and 14 bases lay between the germline ends. The CDR3 is made up of 14 amino acids. The CDR3 here is CASSPLAGSDEQYF. The CDR3 DNA reads TGTGCCAGCTCACCTTTGGCAGGATCGGACGAGCAGTACTTC. The full variable domain, completed using reference TRBV18 and TRBJ2-7, is NAGVMQNPRHLVRRRGQEARLRCSPMKGHSHVYWYRQLPEEGLKFMVYLQKENIIDESGMPKERFSAEFPKEGPSILRIQQVVRGDSAAYFCASSPLAGSDEQYFGPGTRLTVT.

The chain carries TRBV29-1 and TRBJ2-5, with a tentative D call TRBD1 (6 bases). CDR1 is SQVTM, CDR2 ANQGSEA, per germline. The CDR3 sequence is 12 residues long. The V end was cut by 5 bases, the J end by 5 bases, with 12 bases between. As DNA, the CDR3 is TGCAGCGTTTTACAGGGTGCGGAGACCCAGTACTTC. Its protein is CSVLQGAETQYF. The full variable domain, with the rest looked up from reference TRBV29-1 and TRBJ2-5, is SAVISQKPSRDICQRGTSLTIQCQVDSQVTMMFWYRQQPGQSLTLIATANQGSEATYESGFVIDKFPISRPNLTFSTLTVSNMSPEDSSIYLCSVLQGAETQYFGPGTRLLVL.

The chain uses TRBV11-2 and TRBJ1-2; 9 bases fit TRBD1. Per germline, CDR1 SGHAT and CDR2 FQNNGV. The CDR3 has 15 amino acids. J lost 5 bases, V lost 1 base, and 5 bases had no gene match. This CDR3 reads CASSLGGTGRYGYTF. In DNA, the CDR3 is TGTGCCAGCAGCTTAGGGGGGACAGGGCGTTATGGCTACACCTTC.

The table lists this clone with a few counts. V is TRBV7-3 and J is TRBJ2-3; D remains ambiguous. Germline V CDR1 and CDR2: SGHTA, FQGTGA. Trimming pared 1 base from V and 4 bases from J, leaving 6 bases between. This CDR3 region has 13 residues. The CDR3: CASSLMFADTQYF. The CDR3 DNA is TGTGCCAGCAGCTTAATGTTCGCAGATACGCAGTATTTT.

This clone has only a few counts. The gene calls are TRBV11-3 and TRBJ2-2; 8 bases fit TRBD1. Trimming at V came to 4 bases and at J to 5 bases, leaving 9 bases not matched to a gene. This CDR3 contains 16 residues. From germline, CDR1 is SGHNT and CDR2 YENEEA. The CDR3 sequence is CASSSDREVGTGELFF. CDR3 DNA: TGTGCCAGCAGCTCGGACAGGGAGGTTGGAACCGGGGAGCTGTTTTTT.

The chain joins TRBV29-1 to TRBJ2-4, with 9 positions matching TRBD1. CDR3 length: 13 residues. The V and J ends lost 5 bases and 8 bases, in that order; junction bases with no gene match: 7. Germline values: CDR1 SQVTM, CDR2 ANQGSEA. CDR3 nucleotide sequence: TGCAGCGTTCGACAGGGGGTTAGAGACATTCAGTACTTC. Translated, it gives CSVRQGVRDIQYF.

The chain is built from TRBV19 and TRBJ2-1; 9 bases map to TRBD2. Germline lookup yields CDR1 LNHDA and CDR2 SQIVND (reference sequence). The CDR3 totals 15 residues. The V and J ends lost 4 bases and 5 bases, in that order; junction bases with no gene match: 6. CDR3 amino acids: CASSSGRAGNNEQFF. CDR3 nucleotide sequence: TGTGCCAGTAGTAGCGGGAGGGCCGGCAACAATGAGCAGTTCTTC.

This chain joins TRBV19 and TRBJ1-1, with D unresolved. CDR3 size: 14 residues. The V and J ends lost 3 bases and 5 bases respectively, with 13 bases between them. Per germline, CDR1 LNHDA and CDR2 SQIVND (reference sequence). The CDR3 nucleotides are TGTGCCAGTAGTATGCGGATCCTCGGGACTGAAGCTTTCTTT. Protein: CASSMRILGTEAFF.

V gene TRBV19 combines with J gene TRBJ1-1; no definite D call. The V end was cut by 4 bases, the J end by 0 bases, with 6 bases between. CDR1 and CDR2 (germline): LNHDA, SQIVND (reference sequence). CDR3 size: 13 residues. CDR3 DNA sequence: TGTGCCAGTAGTAGCGGCCTGAACACTGAAGCTTTCTTT. Amino acid sequence: CASSSGLNTEAFF.

This chain links TRBV18 with TRBJ2-3; 8 bases agree with TRBD1. CDR1 and CDR2 (germline): KGHSH, LQKENI. The CDR3 has 14 amino acids. Trimming at V came to 3 bases and at J to 1 base, leaving 0 bases not matched to a gene. This CDR3 reads CASSPDRGTDTQYF. The CDR3 region has the DNA TGTGCCAGCTCACCGGACAGGGGCACAGATACGCAGTATTTT.

This clone turned up a few times. J is TRBJ2-5 and V is TRBV6-1; 8 nucleotides align to TRBD1. V lost 5 bases and J lost 5; bases outside the gene matches: 10. This CDR3 has 15 amino acids. CDR1 and CDR2 from the germline V gene are MNHNS and SASEGT. In DNA, the CDR3 is TGTGCCAGCAGTCGGACAGGGCGGGATCTGGAGACCCAGTACTTC. Amino acids: CASSRTGRDLETQYF.

V is TRBV28 and J is TRBJ2-1; D unclear. Germline V lookup: CDR1 MDHEN, CDR2 SYDVKM. The CDR3 runs 16 residues. V lost 3 bases and J lost 0, with 12 bases in between. CDR3: CASSLIPMSSYNEQFF. As DNA, the CDR3 is TGTGCCAGCAGTTTGATCCCGATGAGCTCCTACAATGAGCAGTTCTTC.

V and J are TRBV9 and TRBJ2-2, with D unclear. V was clipped by 3 bases and J by 2 bases, with 8 bases between them. From germline, CDR1 is SGDLS and CDR2 YYNGEE. This CDR3 spans 14 amino acids. CDR3 coding DNA: TGTGCCAGCAGCGCCTCGGTTAACACCGGGGAGCTGTTTTTT. Translation gives CASSASVNTGELFF. The full variable domain, with the rest looked up from reference TRBV9 and TRBJ2-2, is DSGVTQTPKHLITATGQRVTLRCSPRSGDLSVYWYQQSLDQGLQFLIQYYNGEERAKGNILERFSAQQFPDLHSELNLSSLELGDSALYFCASSASVNTGELFFGEGSRLTVL.

The chain recombines TRBV6-6 with TRBJ2-7, with 10 bases that match TRBD2. CDR3 length: 13 residues. V dropped 6 bases and J dropped 8; count of bases not matched to a gene: 7. Germline V gene data show CDR1 as MNHNY and CDR2 as SVGAGI (reference sequence). CDR3 sequence (DNA): TGTGCCAGCAGCCAGCGGGAGGGCCAGAAGCAGTACTTC. Protein: CASSQREGQKQYF.

This clone was seen just once. This rearrangement joins TRBV25-1 to TRBJ2-2; 8 nucleotides agree with TRBD2. J lost 5 bases, V lost 6 bases, and 8 bases had no gene match. CDR3 length: 15 residues. Looked up from germline, CDR1 is MGHDK and CDR2 is SYGVNS. The CDR3 nucleotides are TGTGCCAGCAGAGACCGGCGGGAGGAGACCGGGGAGCTGTTTTTT. The encoded protein is CASRDRREETGELFF.